A selection of T cell receptor beta chains follows, all from one sample in a study of cytomegalovirus exposure and HLA in healthy donors. Produced via immunoSEQ multiplex PCR; TCRdb's table is partial and in-frame only. This sample has around 100,000 clones, with around 8% found just once. The sequencing sample was made of PBMCs. All receptors come from a man in his forties or fifties in good health and CMV-seronegative. Each CDR3 is given with its conserved first and last residue. The D gene is left open where the match is weak. Expanded clones get a size class; other rows say once, few or many, or leave the size out.

j_call v_call clone_size d_call cdr3_nt cdr3_aa
TRBJ2-4 TRBV6-6 few TRBD2 TGTGCCAGATGTCGACTAGCGGGCGTAGCCAAAAACATTCAGTACTTC CARCRLAGVAKNIQYF
TRBJ1-2 TRBV30 few . TGTGCCTGGGAGACAGGAAGTGTCTATGGCTACACCTTC CAWETGSVYGYTF
TRBJ2-7 TRBV18 many . TGTGCCAGCTCACCAGGAGGCTACGAGCAGTACTTC CASSPGGYEQYF
TRBJ2-2 TRBV9 few TRBD2 TGTGCCAGCAGCGCAAAGGGACTAGCGGGCCTCACCGGGGAGCTGTTTTTT CASSAKGLAGLTGELFF
TRBJ1-6 TRBV7-9 . TRBD1 TGTGCCAGCAGCTCGGGACAGGGCAATAATTCACCCCTCCACTTT CASSSGQGNNSPLHF
TRBJ1-1 TRBV19 few TRBD1 TGTGCCAGTAGTTCCGGACAGGGGTACACTGAAGCTTTCTTT CASSSGQGYTEAFF
TRBJ2-7 TRBV7-2 few TRBD1 TGTGCCAGCACCCTCGACAGGGTGTCCTACGAGCAGTACTTC CASTLDRVSYEQYF
TRBJ2-1 TRBV7-2 few . TGTGCCAGCATGATAGGGAATTCGGGAGAGCAGTTCTTC CASMIGNSGEQFF
TRBJ1-1 TRBV5-5 few . TGTGCCAGCAGCTTGGAGGGGCGGACTGAAGCTTTCTTT CASSLEGRTEAFF
TRBJ2-7 TRBV29-1 few TRBD1 TGCAGCGTTGTCCCCGGACAGGGTGGCGAGCAGTACTTC CSVVPGQGGEQYF
TRBJ2-6 TRBV28 few . TGTGCCAGCAGTATACAGGGAGGGGAATCTGGGGCCAACGTCCTGACTTTC CASSIQGGESGANVLTF
TRBJ1-5 TRBV6-1 few TRBD1 TGTGCCAGCAGTGTAACAGGGGGCAATCAGCCCCAGCATTTT CASSVTGGNQPQHF
TRBJ1-2 TRBV6-6 few TRBD1 TGTGCCAGCGCAGACCCGGGACAGAGCTATGGCTACACCTTC CASADPGQSYGYTF
TRBJ2-3 TRBV7-2 . TRBD2 TGTGCCAGCAGCTTAGGGCTAGCGGGAGGGGGGATAGATACGCAGTATTTT CASSLGLAGGGIDTQYF
TRBJ1-2 TRBV14 . . TGTGCCAGCAGCCAAGTCGGTGTCTATGGCTACACCTTC CASSQVGVYGYTF
TRBJ2-5 TRBV19 few . TGTGCCAGTAGCGGAGGGGGCGCGGGGGAGACCCAGTACTTC CASSGGGAGETQYF
TRBJ2-5 TRBV7-6 few . TGTGCCAGCAGCTTAGGGACAATACAAGAGACCCAGTACTTC CASSLGTIQETQYF
TRBJ2-7 TRBV19 few . TGTGCCAGTAGTTTGCAGGCCTCCTACGAGCAGTACTTC CASSLQASYEQYF
TRBJ2-4 TRBV6-5 . . TGTGCCAGCAGCACCCTACGGGATGCCAAAAACATTCAGTACTTC CASSTLRDAKNIQYF
TRBJ2-5 TRBV2 . TRBD1 TGTGCCAGCAGTGAGGAGGTTTGGACAGGGAAAGAGACCCAGTACTTC CASSEEVWTGKETQYF
TRBJ2-7 TRBV6-5 . . TGTGCCAGCAGTTACTCAGTCCAACAGAGCTACGAGCAGTACTTC CASSYSVQQSYEQYF
TRBJ1-5 TRBV18 . . TGTGCCAGCTCACCATCTCAACAGAACAATCAGCCCCAGCATTTT CASSPSQQNNQPQHF
TRBJ2-2 TRBV7-3 . TRBD2 TGTGCCAGCAGCTCGCGGACTAGCGGGAATGGCGGGGAGCTGTTTTTT CASSSRTSGNGGELFF
TRBJ2-7 TRBV27 few TRBD2 TGTGCCAGCAGTCCCATAGCGGGAGGGCGCGAGCAGTACTTC CASSPIAGGREQYF
TRBJ2-7 TRBV19 . TRBD2 TGTGCCAGTAGTAGATTAGCGGGATCCTACGAGCAGTACTTC CASSRLAGSYEQYF
TRBJ2-5 TRBV5-1 few . TGCGCCAGCAGCTTGCTTAGGGCAGGGATCCAAGAGACCCAGTACTTC CASSLLRAGIQETQYF
TRBJ2-1 TRBV10-2 . . TGCGCCAGCCGAGCCACCGGGCCTTATCGGGGTAATGAGCAGTTCTTC CASRATGPYRGNEQFF
TRBJ1-2 TRBV6-5 . . TGTGCCAGCAGCCGTTCCCCTAACTATGGCTACACCTTC CASSRSPNYGYTF
TRBJ2-3 TRBV6-7 . TRBD1 TGTGCCAGCAGTTCCGGTCGGACAGGACCTTCTAGCACAGATACGCAGTATTTT CASSSGRTGPSSTDTQYF
TRBJ2-7 TRBV7-9 . . TGTGCCAGCAGCCACCGAGGAGGGGTACACGAGCAGTACTTC CASSHRGGVHEQYF
TRBJ2-2 TRBV7-9 . . TGTGCCAGCAGCGAGAGGAACACCGGGGAGCTGTTTTTT CASSERNTGELFF
TRBJ2-2 TRBV7-6 . TRBD1 TGTGCCAGCAGCATGGACAGGGAGGCCGGGGAGCTGTTTTTT CASSMDREAGELFF
TRBJ1-2 TRBV4-2 . . TGTGCCAGCAGCCAAGTTCCCCTACAGGGACGGGGCTACACCTTC CASSQVPLQGRGYTF
TRBJ2-3 TRBV7-2 few TRBD2 TGTGCCAGCAGCTTAGACTCTGGACTAGCGGCTAATACAGATACGCAGTATTTT CASSLDSGLAANTDTQYF
TRBJ2-1 TRBV6-1 . TRBD2 TGTGCCAGCAGCCTGACTAGCGGGGACTACAATGAGCAGTTCTTC CASSLTSGDYNEQFF
TRBJ1-3 TRBV5-1 . TRBD1 TGCGCCAGCAGCTCCCAGGACAGGGGGAACACCATATATTTT CASSSQDRGNTIYF
TRBJ2-7 TRBV4-1 . TRBD2 TGCGCCAGCAGCCAAGGTGTGACTAGCGGGATCCCCTACGAGCAGTACTTC CASSQGVTSGIPYEQYF
TRBJ2-3 TRBV9 . TRBD2 TGTGCCAGCAGCGTAGAGGTAGCGGGTAGCACAGATACGCAGTATTTT CASSVEVAGSTDTQYF
TRBJ1-1 TRBV5-1 few . TGCGCCAGCAGCTTTTCGGGGGATGAAGCTTTCTTT CASSFSGDEAFF
TRBJ2-4 TRBV30 . . TGTGCCTGGATATCTAATGCCAAAAACATTCAGTACTTC CAWISNAKNIQYF
TRBJ1-5 TRBV19 . . TGTGCCAGTAGCCGAACAGGGAGGGACCAGCCCCAGCATTTT CASSRTGRDQPQHF
TRBJ2-1 TRBV27 few TRBD1 TGTGCCAGCAGTCAACAGGGGTTCGGCTCCTACAATGAGCAGTTCTTC CASSQQGFGSYNEQFF
TRBJ1-3 TRBV14 . . TGTGCCAGCAGCCCCACGCTAAGTTTCTTATCTGGAAACACCATATATTTT CASSPTLSFLSGNTIYF
TRBJ1-2 TRBV19 . . TGTGCCAGTAGTATAGATCTTGCCAGGAACTATGGCTACACCTTC CASSIDLARNYGYTF